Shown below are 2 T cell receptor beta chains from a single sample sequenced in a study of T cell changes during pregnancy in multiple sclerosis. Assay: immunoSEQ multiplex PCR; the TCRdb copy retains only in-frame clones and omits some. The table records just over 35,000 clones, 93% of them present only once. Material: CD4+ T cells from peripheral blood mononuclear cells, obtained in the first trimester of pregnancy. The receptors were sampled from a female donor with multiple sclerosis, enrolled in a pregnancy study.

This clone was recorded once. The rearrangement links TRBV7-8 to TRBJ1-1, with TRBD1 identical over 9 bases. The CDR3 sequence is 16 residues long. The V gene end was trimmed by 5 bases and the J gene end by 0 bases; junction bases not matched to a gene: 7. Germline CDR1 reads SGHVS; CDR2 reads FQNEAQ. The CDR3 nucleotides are TGTGCCAGCAGCCCGACAGGGGGTGGGATGAACACTGAAGCTTTCTTT. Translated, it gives CASSPTGGGMNTEAFF.

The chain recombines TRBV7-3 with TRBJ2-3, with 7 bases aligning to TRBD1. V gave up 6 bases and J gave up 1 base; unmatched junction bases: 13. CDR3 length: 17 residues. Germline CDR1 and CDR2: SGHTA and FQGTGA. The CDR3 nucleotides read TGTGCCAGCAGTCGATCGAACAGGGGAGAAGGCACAGATACGCAGTATTTT. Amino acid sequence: CASSRSNRGEGTDTQYF.